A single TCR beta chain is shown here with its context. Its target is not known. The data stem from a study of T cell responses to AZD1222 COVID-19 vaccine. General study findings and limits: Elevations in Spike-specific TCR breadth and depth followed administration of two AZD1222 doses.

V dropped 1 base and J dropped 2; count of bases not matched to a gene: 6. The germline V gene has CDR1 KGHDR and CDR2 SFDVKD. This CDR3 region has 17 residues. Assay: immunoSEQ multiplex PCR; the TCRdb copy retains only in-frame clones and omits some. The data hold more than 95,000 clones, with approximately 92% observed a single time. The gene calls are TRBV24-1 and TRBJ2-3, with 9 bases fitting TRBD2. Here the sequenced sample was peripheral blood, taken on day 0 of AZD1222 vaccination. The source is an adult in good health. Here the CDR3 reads CATSDLGAGGLTDTQYF. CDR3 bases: TGTGCCACCAGTGATTTAGGAGCGGGAGGACTCACAGATACGCAGTATTTT.